This TCR beta chain was observed in a study of OX40 agonist ivuxolimab in advanced cancers. Describing the broader study: The costimulatory receptor OX40 (CD134) was targeted by ivuxolimab, a fully human IgG2 agonistic monoclonal antibody. Intravenous ivuxolimab was administered to patients every 2 weeks at six dose levels: 0.01, 0.1, 0.3, 1.5, 3 and 10 mg/kg. Of the approximately 50 dose-escalation patients, hepatocellular carcinoma was present in approximately 20, melanoma in roughly 15, renal cell carcinoma in 9 and head and neck cancer in 9. In the dose-escalation cohort, around 80% of patients were male, and the mean age was 60 years with a range of about 23 to 79. Prior anti-PD-1, anti-PD-L1 or anti-CTLA-4 therapy was permitted, and 40% to 50% of dose-escalation patients had received checkpoint inhibitors. Three dose-escalation patients achieved partial responses, one with hepatocellular carcinoma and two with cutaneous melanoma. The point of sequencing TCRbeta in the periphery was to test whether ivuxolimab changed TCR sequence diversity and drove clonal T-cell expansion. The paper describes the monotherapy dose-escalation part (N ≈ 52 patients) of the phase I trial of ivuxolimab.

Looking up the germline V gene yields CDR1 ENHRY and CDR2 SYGVKD. From the cysteine through the phenylalanine, the CDR3 covers 17 amino acids. Only CDR3 DNA remains: 51 bases, in frame from the first base. V is cut back by 8 bases and J by 4 bases, with 9 bases in the junction unmatched. On this clone: The antigen it binds to is not known. The sample holds no much larger clone one base away, and base qualities are not on file.

To sequence the TCRbeta CDR3 region, genomic DNA was isolated from the sorted cells. TCRbeta CDR3 regions were sequenced using the immunoSEQ Assay. As stored in TCRdb, this immuneACCESS dataset retains in-frame rearrangements with V and J assigned. A fraction of the clones does not appear; measured against another copy, unresolved V genes explain less than half of the discrepancy, and the remainder lacks a known reason. The table for this sample lists more than 100,000 clones; around 93% of them were counted only once. 0.9% to 1.2% of the sample is taken by the ten largest. The trial excluded patients who had a history of autoimmune disease or were on systemic immunosuppression. Peripheral blood for TCR sequencing was drawn from every dose cohort at baseline, at cycle 4 day 1 and at cycle 7 day 1. Samples were obtained from an open-label, multicenter, first-in-human phase I dose-escalation trial of ivuxolimab. Adults with locally advanced or metastatic melanoma, renal cell carcinoma, hepatocellular carcinoma or head and neck squamous cell carcinoma were enrolled in the trial. CD4+ and CD8+ T cells were sorted separately from peripheral blood before TCR sequencing.

What the work shows at the level of the full study, not this receptor alone: In the 0.1-3.0 mg/kg groups, partial responders were among the patients with the lowest normalized peripheral clonal expansion, particularly in CD8+ T cells. After ivuxolimab, expanded clones were on average more numerous among CD8+ T cells than among CD4+ T cells. Low levels of normalized T-cell clonal expansion were also shown by some nonresponding patients. The antigen specificity of the clonally expanded peripheral T cells was not determined. At doses from 0.1 to 3.0 mg/kg, clonal expansion was seen in both CD4+ and CD8+ blood T cells between baseline and week 6.

This receptor was identified in an adult with an advanced solid tumor such as melanoma, head and neck, liver or kidney cancer. The sequencing used CD4+ or CD8+ T cells sorted from blood, collected in a trial of the OX40 agonist ivuxolimab. The chain joins TRBV10-3 to TRBJ2-6, and TRBD2 matches 12 of the central bases. Here is the DNA: TGTGCCATCCGAACTAGCGGGGGGACTCTCGGGGCCAACGTCCTGACTTTC. Its product reads: CAIRTSGGTLGANVLTF.